This TCR beta chain is drawn from a study of cytomegalovirus exposure and HLA in healthy donors. Overall study results and limits: There were a few CMV-associated chains whose specificity for CMV antigens was confirmed in vitro.

About this clone itself: As yet, its antigen is unknown.

Samples came from healthy bone marrow donors. Despite likely unrecorded immune exposures, the donors were nominally healthy at the time of sampling. The CDR3 loop spans 15 amino acids. J lost 6 bases, V lost 8 bases, and 8 bases had no gene match. Germline V gives CDR1 MNHNS, CDR2 SASEGT. 60 Vbeta and 13 Jbeta primers were used in PCR. Clones were read by immunoSEQ multiplex PCR, and TCRdb kept only the in-frame ones, dropping some. The profile shows under 110,000 clones, roughly 70% of them singletons. The origin of this receptor is a man aged 45 to 65 in good health and CMV-seronegative. The sample was PBMCs. The chain recombines TRBV6-1 with TRBJ2-2; 11 bases agree with TRBD2. The CDR3 bases are TGTGCCAGCGGAACTAGCGGGAGATCTCCCGGGGAGCTGTTTTTT. Translated, it gives CASGTSGRSPGELFF.